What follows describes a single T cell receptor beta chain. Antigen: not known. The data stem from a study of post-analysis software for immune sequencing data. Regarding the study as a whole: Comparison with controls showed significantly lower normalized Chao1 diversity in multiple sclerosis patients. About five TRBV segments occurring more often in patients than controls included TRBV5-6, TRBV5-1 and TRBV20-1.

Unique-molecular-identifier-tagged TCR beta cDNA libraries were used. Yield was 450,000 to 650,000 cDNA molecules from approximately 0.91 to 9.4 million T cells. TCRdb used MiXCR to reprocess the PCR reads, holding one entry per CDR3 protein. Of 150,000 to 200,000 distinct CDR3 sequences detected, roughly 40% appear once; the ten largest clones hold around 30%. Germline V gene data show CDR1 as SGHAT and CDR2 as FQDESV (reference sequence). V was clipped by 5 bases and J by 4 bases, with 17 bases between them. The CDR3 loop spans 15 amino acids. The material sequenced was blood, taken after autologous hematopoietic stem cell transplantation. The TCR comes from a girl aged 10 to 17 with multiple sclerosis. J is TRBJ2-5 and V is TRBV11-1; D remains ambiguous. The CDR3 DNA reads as TGTGCCAGCAGCGCCCGCAGTCTTGTGGGAGAGACCCAGTACTTC. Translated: CASSARSLVGETQYF. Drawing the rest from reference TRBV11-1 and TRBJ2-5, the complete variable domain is EAEVAQSPRYKITEKSQAVAFWCDPISGHATLYWYRQILGQGPELLVQFQDESVVDDSQLPKDRFSAERLKGVDSTLKIQPAELGDSAMYLCASSARSLVGETQYFGPGTRLLVL.